Presented here are 27 T cell receptor beta chains from one specimen sequenced in a study of blood T cell repertoires in COVID-19. Using immunoSEQ multiplex PCR, the repertoire was profiled, and TCRdb retains in-frame clones only, with some absent. The table includes around 260,000 clones, approximately 85% detected once. Sequencing used PBMCs or T cells enriched from blood (not recorded which). These receptor sequences come from a young woman who had recovered from COVID-19.

J is TRBJ2-7 and V is TRBV19, with 9 bases matching TRBD1. The CDR3 contains 16 residues. Trimming removed 0 bases from V and 2 bases from J; junction bases left unmatched: 5. CDR1 LNHDA and CDR2 SQIVND come from the germline V gene (reference sequence). CDR3 nucleotides: TGTGCCAGTAGTATAGACGAGACAGGGGGAGCCTACGAGCAGTACTTC. As protein: CASSIDETGGAYEQYF.

The chain uses TRBV5-6 and TRBJ2-7; perhaps TRBD2 as D (6 bases). This CDR3 contains 13 residues. Trimming took off 5 bases at V and 5 bases at J, with 14 bases between the two ends. Germline-derived CDR1 and CDR2 are SGHDT and YYEEEE. The CDR3 nucleotides read TGTGCCAGCAGGGAGGGGCCATACCACGAGCAGTACTTC. Amino acids: CASREGPYHEQYF.

CDR3 region: CASRSRAGGLTGELFF. CDR3 nucleotide sequence: TGTGCCAGCAGATCGCGGGCAGGGGGCCTGACCGGGGAGCTGTTTTTT. The rearrangement uses TRBV5-6 and TRBJ2-2; 8 positions match TRBD1. The V gene end was trimmed by 5 bases and the J gene end by 5 bases; junction bases not matched to a gene: 11. From germline, CDR1 is SGHDT and CDR2 YYEEEE. This CDR3 is 16 amino acids long. The variable domain in full, completed from reference TRBV5-6 and TRBJ2-2, reads DAGVTQSPTHLIKTRGQQVTLRCSPKSGHDTVSWYQQALGQGPQFIFQYYEEEERQRGNFPDRFSGHQFPNYSSELNVNALLLGDSALYLCASRSRAGGLTGELFFGEGSRLTVL.

The J gene is TRBJ2-3, the V gene TRBV11-2; 8 bases align to TRBD2. Per germline, CDR1 SGHAT and CDR2 FQNNGV. The CDR3 consists of 16 residues. The ends lost 5 bases at V and 2 bases at J; junction bases unmatched: 9. CDR3 coding DNA: TGTGCCAGCAGCCGGGGGCGGGGGGCCTACACAGATACGCAGTATTTT. Protein sequence: CASSRGRGAYTDTQYF.

The rearrangement joins TRBV7-2 to TRBJ1-4; TRBD1 is a possible D gene (5 bases). The CDR3 is 16 residues long. Trimming removed 3 bases at V and 0 bases at J, with 11 bases between. CDR1 and CDR2 (germline): SGHTA, FQGNSA. The CDR3 protein is CASSFQATATNEKLFF. In DNA form, the CDR3 reads TGTGCCAGCAGCTTTCAGGCGACAGCAACTAATGAAAAACTGTTTTTT.

The V gene is TRBV5-6, the J gene TRBJ1-1; D gene unclear. V lost 4 bases to trimming and J lost 7 bases, with 14 bases between them. The germline V gene has CDR1 SGHDT and CDR2 YYEEEE. There are 13 residues in the CDR3. The CDR3 coding sequence is TGTGCCAGCAGCCCCATGAGGGAGAGTGAAGCTTTCTTT. Protein product: CASSPMRESEAFF.

The CDR3 bases are TGTGCCAGCAGCTCACAGGGGAACTATAATTCACCCCTCCACTTT. As protein: CASSSQGNYNSPLHF. V and J are TRBV6-5 and TRBJ1-6, with 7 bases fitting TRBD1. CDR3 length: 15 amino acids. The V segment lost 6 bases and the J segment 3 bases; nucleotides outside the gene matches: 5. The germline V gene has CDR1 MNHEY and CDR2 SVGAGI.

V usage is TRBV6-5 and J usage is TRBJ2-7; 7 bases are a match to TRBD2. The J segment lost 4 bases and the V segment lost 7 bases, leaving 10 bases of the junction unmatched. From germline, CDR1 is MNHEY and CDR2 SVGAGI. The CDR3 is 14 residues long. This CDR3 is CASNRGDARYEQYF. CDR3 DNA sequence: TGTGCCAGCAACCGGGGGGACGCTAGGTACGAGCAGTACTTC.

The chain uses TRBV28 and TRBJ2-7; D remains ambiguous. Trimming cost V 6 bases and J 0 bases, with 12 bases left between them. CDR1 is MDHEN and CDR2 is SYDVKM in the germline V gene. The CDR3 length is 14 residues. CDR3 sequence (DNA): TGTGCCAGCAGCCTCCCCCTAGGCTCCTACGAGCAGTACTTC. Amino acids: CASSLPLGSYEQYF. Full variable domain (outside the CDR3, taken from reference TRBV28 and TRBJ2-7): DVKVTQSSRYLVKRTGEKVFLECVQDMDHENMFWYRQDPGLGLRLIYFSYDVKMKEKGDIPEGYSVSREKKERFSLILESASTNQTSMYLCASSLPLGSYEQYFGPGTRLTVT.

J is TRBJ2-3 and V is TRBV7-9; 10 bases align to TRBD2. Trimming took 3 bases from V and 3 from J; bases not matched to a gene: 9. The germline CDR1 and CDR2 sequences are SEHNR and FQNEAQ (reference sequence). The CDR3 length is 17 residues. CDR3: CASSFYYKLAGTDTQYF. CDR3 bases: TGTGCCAGCAGCTTTTATTATAAACTAGCGGGAACAGATACGCAGTATTTT.

The V gene is TRBV12-3 or TRBV12-4, the J gene TRBJ2-1, with a tentative D call TRBD2 (6 bases). The V gene lost 7 bases and the J gene lost 4 bases, with 11 bases spanning the gap. The CDR3 runs to 13 residues. The chain's CDR3 is CASTRAGYNEQFF. The CDR3 DNA sequence: TGTGCCAGCACTCGGGCGGGGTACAATGAGCAGTTCTTC.

This sequence joins TRBV7-9 and TRBJ1-1; the D is unclear. Germline V gene data show CDR1 as SEHNR and CDR2 as FQNEAQ (reference sequence). The CDR3 has 12 amino acids. The V end was cut by 3 bases, the J end by 7 bases, with 9 bases between. The CDR3 nucleotides are TGTGCCAGCAGCTTGATGGGGAGTGAAGCTTTCTTT. This translates into CASSLMGSEAFF.

The chain links TRBV6-2 or TRBV6-3 to TRBJ2-4, with TRBD1 matching 7 bases. CDR3 size: 16 residues. Trimming removed 0 bases from V and 0 bases from J; junction bases left unmatched: 2. Germline V gene sequence: CDR1 MNHEY, CDR2 SVGEGT. The CDR3 DNA reads as TGTGCCAGCAGTTACTCGGACAGGTCAGCCAAAAACATTCAGTACTTC. Amino acid sequence: CASSYSDRSAKNIQYF.

The chain carries TRBV11-2 and TRBJ1-4; TRBD1 is a possible D gene (6 bases). CDR1 and CDR2 (germline): SGHAT, FQNNGV. Trimming pared 5 bases from V and 0 bases from J, leaving 10 bases between. This CDR3 spans 15 amino acids. This CDR3 is CASSRTGTTNEKLFF. The CDR3 DNA reads TGTGCCAGCAGCCGAACAGGGACAACTAATGAAAAACTGTTTTTT.

The chain combines TRBV11-2 with TRBJ2-1; a possible D gene is TRBD2 (6 bases). The CDR3 has 16 residues. In germline, CDR1 is SGHAT, CDR2 FQNNGV. The V end was cut by 2 bases, the J end by 9 bases, with 20 bases between. CDR3 DNA: TGTGCCAGCAGCTTATTGCGGGGTAAAGACCACCGTGAGCAGTTCTTC. Its protein is CASSLLRGKDHREQFF.

This sequence joins TRBV27 and TRBJ2-7; 13 nucleotides agree with TRBD2. From germline, CDR1 is MNHEY and CDR2 SMNVEV (reference sequence). V gave up 6 bases and J gave up 4 bases; unmatched junction bases: 9. The CDR3 is made up of 16 amino acids. The CDR3 loop reads CASSKLAGGLGYEQYF. The CDR3 nucleotides are TGTGCCAGCAGCAAACTAGCGGGAGGGCTTGGGTACGAGCAGTACTTC.

The chain has TRBV12-3 or TRBV12-4 and TRBJ2-7; TRBD2 might be the D (6 bases). V dropped 7 bases and J dropped 4 bases, with 11 bases sitting between them. The CDR3 length is 12 residues. The CDR3 coding sequence is TGTGCCAGCACCGTGGAGGGTTACGAGCAGTACTTC. Its protein product is CASTVEGYEQYF.

The genes are TRBV3-1 (or the pseudogene TRBV3-2) and TRBJ2-2; D possibly corresponds to TRBD2 (5 bases). V was pared by 2 bases and J by 5 bases, with 15 bases between. Germline loops: CDR1 LGHDT, CDR2 YNNKEL (reference sequence). This CDR3 is built from 16 residues. CDR3 coding DNA: TGTGCCAGCAGCCAATCATCGACGGGATGGACCGGGGAGCTGTTTTTT. Its translation is CASSQSSTGWTGELFF.

The chain combines TRBV7-9 with TRBJ2-1; TRBD2 matches 10 bases. Germline CDR1 is SEHNR and CDR2 is FQNEAQ (reference sequence). V shed 4 bases, J shed 7 bases, and the junction held 13 bases outside the gene matches. CDR3 size: 17 residues. As DNA, the CDR3 is TGTGCCAGCAGCTCCACTCAGCGGGAGGGCCTCGGTAATGAGCAGTTCTTC. Its translation is CASSSTQREGLGNEQFF.

The V and J genes are TRBV5-4 and TRBJ2-1, with D possibly TRBD2 on 6 matching bases. This CDR3 region has 16 residues. The germline CDR1 and CDR2 sequences are SGHNT and YYREEE (reference sequence). V lost 3 bases to trimming and J lost 0 bases, with 13 bases between them. Here the CDR3 DNA reads TGTGCCAGCAGCTGGGGACTCCAGAGCTCCTACAATGAGCAGTTCTTC. Residues: CASSWGLQSSYNEQFF.

A few counts support this clone. The chain uses TRBV18 and TRBJ1-5; TRBD1 matches at 7 bases. The CDR3 runs to 16 residues. Germline CDR1 reads KGHSH; CDR2 reads LQKENI. Losses at the gene ends were 2 bases for V and 4 bases for J; bases not matched to a gene: 8. The CDR3 DNA reads as TGTGCCAGCTCACCAACGACAGGGTCGAAGAATCAGCCCCAGCATTTT. Encoded protein: CASSPTTGSKNQPQHF.

The chain joins TRBV5-4 to TRBJ2-7; 9 bases are a match to TRBD2. Germline V CDR1 and CDR2: SGHNT, YYREEE (reference sequence). Losses at the gene ends were 1 base for V and 2 bases for J; bases not matched to a gene: 7. The CDR3 totals 16 residues. Here the CDR3 DNA reads TGTGCCAGCAGCTTGCGGCGGGGGGGGGCAGCCTACGAGCAGTACTTC. Translating gives CASSLRRGGAAYEQYF.

This sequence joins TRBV12-3 or TRBV12-4 and TRBJ1-1; TRBD1 agrees at 7 bases. CDR3 length: 13 amino acids. Germline trimming cut 7 bases from V and 3 bases from J; bases unmatched to any gene: 5. DNA for the CDR3: TGTGCCAGCACCATCGACAGGGACACTGAAGCTTTCTTT. Its translation is CASTIDRDTEAFF.

J is TRBJ2-4 and V is TRBV7-2; 7 bases fit TRBD2. V was clipped by 2 bases and J by 0 bases; unmatched bases: 10. This CDR3 is built from 18 residues. Germline V gives CDR1 SGHTA, CDR2 FQGNSA. The CDR3 bases are TGTGCCAGCAGCTTAACCCCGGGCGGGGGAATAGCCAAAAACATTCAGTACTTC. Its protein product is CASSLTPGGGIAKNIQYF. The full variable domain, rest sourced from reference TRBV7-2 and TRBJ2-4, is GAGVSQSPSNKVTEKGKDVELRCDPISGHTALYWYRQSLGQGLEFLIYFQGNSAPDKSGLPSDRFSAERTGGSVSTLTIQRTQQEDSAVYLCASSLTPGGGIAKNIQYFGAGTRLSVL.

The CDR3 is CASSLPGQGVYGYTF. The DNA of the CDR3 is TGTGCCAGCAGTTTACCGGGACAGGGGGTTTATGGCTACACCTTC. This sequence joins TRBV28 and TRBJ1-2; 11 bases align to TRBD1. J was trimmed by 5 bases and V by 2 bases; bases with no gene match: 4. The CDR3 sequence is 15 residues long. The V gene's germline CDR1 is MDHEN and CDR2 SYDVKM.

The genes are TRBV28 and TRBJ2-7; D perhaps matches TRBD2 (6 bases). This CDR3 is built from 13 residues. Trimming left V 7 bases short and J 6 bases short, with 16 bases between. CDR1 is MDHEN, CDR2 SYDVKM, per germline. CDR3 nucleotides: TGTGCCAGCACCTTGGGGAGGATTGGCGAGCAGTACTTC. Its protein is CASTLGRIGEQYF.

The genes are TRBV9 and TRBJ2-1; the match to TRBD2 covers 13 bases. The CDR3 consists of 16 residues. Germline V gene data show CDR1 as SGDLS and CDR2 as YYNGEE. V lost 0 bases and J lost 4; bases outside the gene matches: 1. The chain's CDR3 is CASSVGTSGGYNEQFF. Here the CDR3 DNA reads TGTGCCAGCAGCGTAGGGACTAGCGGGGGATACAATGAGCAGTTCTTC.